Below, 21 T cell receptor beta chains from the same sample are listed, as sequenced in a study of blood T cell repertoires in COVID-19. TCRdb keeps only in-frame clones here, not all; method: immunoSEQ multiplex PCR. The sample carries about 110,000 clones, 70% to 85% recorded once. The sample consisted of peripheral blood. The receptors were gathered from a woman over 75 with active or convalescent COVID-19.

The chain is built from TRBV28 and TRBJ2-5, with D possibly TRBD2 on 5 matching bases. The CDR3 has 15 amino acids. From germline, CDR1 is MDHEN and CDR2 SYDVKM. V dropped 5 bases and J dropped 4 bases, with 17 bases sitting between them. This CDR3 reads CASSLSRSAGETQYF. The DNA for the CDR3 is TGTGCCAGCAGTCTAAGCCGGTCCGCGGGAGAGACCCAGTACTTC.

This chain connects TRBV4-2 to TRBJ2-3; 7 nucleotides agree with TRBD2. V lost 0 bases to trimming and J lost 0 bases; unmatched junction nucleotides: 6. CDR1 is LGHNA and CDR2 is YNFKEQ in the germline V gene. This CDR3 is built from 17 residues. This CDR3 reads CASSQDWLAESTDTQYF. The CDR3 DNA reads as TGTGCCAGCAGCCAAGATTGGCTAGCGGAGAGCACAGATACGCAGTATTTT.

The V gene is TRBV27, the J gene TRBJ2-5; D may be TRBD2 (5 bases). The CDR3 spans 15 residues. V lost 3 bases and J 5 bases, leaving 16 bases between the germline ends. The germline V gene encodes CDR1 MNHEY and CDR2 SMNVEV (reference sequence). CDR3 sequence reads: CASSLSGPGVETQYF. For the CDR3, the DNA is TGTGCCAGCAGTTTGTCCGGGCCCGGGGTGGAGACCCAGTACTTC.

The CDR3, as DNA: TGTGCCAGCAGCTTGGCGTCGGGACAGCCGAGGGAGACCCAGTACTTC. Protein product: CASSLASGQPRETQYF. This chain connects TRBV5-6 to TRBJ2-5, with 7 bases matching TRBD1. The CDR3 consists of 16 residues. V trimming: 0 bases; J trimming: 5 bases; junction bases outside the gene matches: 10. The V gene's germline CDR1 is SGHDT and CDR2 YYEEEE.

This rearrangement joins TRBV30 to TRBJ1-5; the D gene is possibly TRBD1 (5 bases). From germline, CDR1 is GTSNPN and CDR2 SVGIG (reference sequence). The V and J ends lost 5 bases and 2 bases respectively, with 13 bases between them. CDR3 size: 14 residues. The CDR3 loop is CAWGTGGGNQPQHF. The CDR3 coding sequence is TGTGCCTGGGGGACGGGAGGTGGCAATCAGCCCCAGCATTTT.

J is TRBJ1-2 and V is TRBV28; 9 bases map to TRBD1. Germline V gene lookup returns CDR1 MDHEN and CDR2 SYDVKM. CDR3 length: 15 residues. With V trimmed by 4 bases and J by 7 bases, 10 bases remained unmatched. The CDR3 DNA is TGTGCCAGCAGTTCCGAGAACAGGGGGCAGCGTGGCTACACCTTC. This sequence encodes CASSSENRGQRGYTF.

This chain uses TRBV19 with TRBJ1-5; perhaps TRBD1 as D (6 bases). Per the germline V gene, CDR1 is LNHDA and CDR2 is SQIVND (reference sequence). The V and J ends lost 8 bases and 1 base respectively, with 18 bases between them. CDR3 length: 16 amino acids. In DNA form, the CDR3 reads TGTGCCAGTGATGGGCAGGGGTTGGTAAGCAATCAGCCCCAGCATTTT. Translation: CASDGQGLVSNQPQHF.

This rearrangement joins TRBV5-1 to TRBJ1-2; 8 bases line up with TRBD1. V was pared by 4 bases and J by 2 bases, with 4 bases of the junction left unmatched. This CDR3 has 14 residues. Germline CDR1 SGHRS, CDR2 YFSETQ. CDR3 in amino acids: CASSHGQGNYGYTF. The CDR3 nucleotides are TGCGCCAGCAGCCACGGACAGGGCAACTATGGCTACACCTTC.

V gene TRBV3-1 (or the pseudogene TRBV3-2) combines with J gene TRBJ2-1; TRBD1 is a possible D gene (5 bases). Germline CDR1 is LGHDT and CDR2 is YNNKEL (reference sequence). Trimming left V 5 bases short and J 3 bases short, with 11 bases between. The CDR3 runs 14 residues. CDR3 nucleotides: TGTGCCAGCAGCTTCAGGACAAACTACAATGAGCAGTTCTTC. Encoded protein: CASSFRTNYNEQFF.

The chain combines TRBV10-2 with TRBJ2-2; D might be TRBD2 (5 bases). The CDR3 spans 14 residues. Per the germline V gene, CDR1 is WSHSY and CDR2 is SAAADI. V lost 6 bases and J 0 bases, leaving 8 bases between the germline ends. For the CDR3, the DNA is TGCGCCAGCAGAGGGAGTACGAACACCGGGGAGCTGTTTTTT. Translating gives CASRGSTNTGELFF.

The chain is built from TRBV7-6 and TRBJ2-7; no clear D. Germline V gene lookup returns CDR1 SGHVS and CDR2 FNYEAQ. CDR3 size: 14 residues. Between the trimmed V and J ends, which lost 5 bases and 4 bases, there was a span of 15 bases. In DNA, the CDR3 is TGTGCCAGCAGCCCCGGGTCGTCGGAGTACGAGCAGTACTTC. Its translation is CASSPGSSEYEQYF.

The chain links TRBV11-3 to TRBJ2-3; 9 nucleotides agree with TRBD1. The CDR3 consists of 17 residues. Germline loops: CDR1 SGHNT, CDR2 YENEEA. The ends lost 5 bases at V and 0 bases at J; junction bases unmatched: 9. The CDR3 here is CASSRGTGFSSTDTQYF. The DNA of the CDR3 is TGTGCCAGCAGCCGGGGGACAGGGTTCTCTAGCACAGATACGCAGTATTTT.

This clone was found once. The chain is built from TRBV28 and TRBJ2-7; the match to TRBD2 covers 8 bases. Germline trimming cut 3 bases from V and 0 bases from J; bases unmatched to any gene: 4. The V gene's germline CDR1 is MDHEN and CDR2 SYDVKM. The CDR3 totals 15 residues. CDR3 protein: CASSLGGRSSYEQYF. As DNA, the CDR3 is TGTGCCAGCAGTTTGGGCGGGAGGAGCTCCTACGAGCAGTACTTC.

The rearrangement joins TRBV29-1 to TRBJ2-5, with D unresolved. The length of the CDR3 is 13 residues. V lost 4 bases and J 0 bases, leaving 9 bases between the germline ends. The germline V gene has CDR1 SQVTM and CDR2 ANQGSEA. Written as DNA, the CDR3 is TGCAGCGTTGTGCAGCGAAACCAAGAGACCCAGTACTTC. Its translation is CSVVQRNQETQYF. The full variable domain, completed using reference TRBV29-1 and TRBJ2-5, is SAVISQKPSRDICQRGTSLTIQCQVDSQVTMMFWYRQQPGQSLTLIATANQGSEATYESGFVIDKFPISRPNLTFSTLTVSNMSPEDSSIYLCSVVQRNQETQYFGPGTRLLVL.

The rearrangement uses TRBV5-6 and TRBJ1-2; D unclear. The germline CDR1 and CDR2 sequences are SGHDT and YYEEEE. This CDR3 has 14 residues. The V end was cut by 4 bases, the J end by 5 bases, with 15 bases between. The CDR3 region is CASSPSGSGYGYTF. DNA for the CDR3: TGTGCCAGCAGCCCCAGTGGTTCGGGATATGGCTACACCTTC.

The gene calls are TRBV7-2 and TRBJ2-2; D gene uncertain. Trimming pared 5 bases from V and 0 bases from J, leaving 10 bases between. The CDR3 has 15 amino acids. Germline-derived CDR1 and CDR2 are SGHTA and FQGNSA. DNA for the CDR3: TGTGCCAGCAGCACACGGGTCGCGAACACCGGGGAGCTGTTTTTT. Its translation: CASSTRVANTGELFF.

The rearrangement uses TRBV10-2 and TRBJ2-1; 8 bases agree with TRBD2. CDR1 and CDR2 from the germline V gene are WSHSY and SAAADI. The V segment lost 2 bases and the J segment 4 bases; nucleotides outside the gene matches: 4. The CDR3 length is 15 residues. This chain's CDR3 is CASSEPGLAYNEQFF. CDR3 in DNA: TGCGCCAGCAGTGAGCCTGGACTAGCTTACAATGAGCAGTTCTTC.

V and J are TRBV27 and TRBJ2-1; a weak D match, TRBD2 (5 bases). CDR3 length: 16 amino acids. Germline V gene data show CDR1 as MNHEY and CDR2 as SMNVEV (reference sequence). The ends were cut back, 0 bases at V and 3 bases at J, with 12 bases in the middle. The CDR3 loop is CASSLSYGGFYNEQFF. The CDR3 DNA reads as TGTGCCAGCAGTTTATCTTATGGAGGCTTCTACAATGAGCAGTTCTTC.

The gene calls are TRBV7-9 and TRBJ1-4; 7 bases agree with TRBD1. V lost 1 base and J lost 4; bases outside the gene matches: 3. The CDR3 runs to 15 residues. In germline, CDR1 is SEHNR, CDR2 FQNEAQ (reference sequence). The CDR3 DNA follows: TGTGCCAGCAGCTTAGAGGCAGGGGGTAATGAAAAACTGTTTTTT. Encoded protein: CASSLEAGGNEKLFF.

The V call is TRBV3-1 (or the pseudogene TRBV3-2), the J call TRBJ2-6; TRBD2 matches 10 bases. Germline V lookup: CDR1 LGHDT, CDR2 YNNKEL (reference sequence). With 4 bases clipped from V and 1 base from J, the junction kept 7 bases outside the gene matches. The length of the CDR3 is 18 residues. The DNA for the CDR3 is TGTGCCAGCAGCCCTCCTAGCGGGAGAGGGTCTGGGGCCAACGTCCTGACTTTC. Translated, it gives CASSPPSGRGSGANVLTF.

DNA for the CDR3: TGTGCCAGCTCACCACCCATAGAAAGGAGGTACACCGGGGAGCTGTTTTTT. This sequence encodes CASSPPIERRYTGELFF. V usage is TRBV18 and J usage is TRBJ2-2; D might be TRBD2 (5 bases). Germline V gene data show CDR1 as KGHSH and CDR2 as LQKENI. The CDR3 contains 17 residues. Between the trimmed V and J ends, which lost 0 bases and 3 bases, there was a span of 14 bases.